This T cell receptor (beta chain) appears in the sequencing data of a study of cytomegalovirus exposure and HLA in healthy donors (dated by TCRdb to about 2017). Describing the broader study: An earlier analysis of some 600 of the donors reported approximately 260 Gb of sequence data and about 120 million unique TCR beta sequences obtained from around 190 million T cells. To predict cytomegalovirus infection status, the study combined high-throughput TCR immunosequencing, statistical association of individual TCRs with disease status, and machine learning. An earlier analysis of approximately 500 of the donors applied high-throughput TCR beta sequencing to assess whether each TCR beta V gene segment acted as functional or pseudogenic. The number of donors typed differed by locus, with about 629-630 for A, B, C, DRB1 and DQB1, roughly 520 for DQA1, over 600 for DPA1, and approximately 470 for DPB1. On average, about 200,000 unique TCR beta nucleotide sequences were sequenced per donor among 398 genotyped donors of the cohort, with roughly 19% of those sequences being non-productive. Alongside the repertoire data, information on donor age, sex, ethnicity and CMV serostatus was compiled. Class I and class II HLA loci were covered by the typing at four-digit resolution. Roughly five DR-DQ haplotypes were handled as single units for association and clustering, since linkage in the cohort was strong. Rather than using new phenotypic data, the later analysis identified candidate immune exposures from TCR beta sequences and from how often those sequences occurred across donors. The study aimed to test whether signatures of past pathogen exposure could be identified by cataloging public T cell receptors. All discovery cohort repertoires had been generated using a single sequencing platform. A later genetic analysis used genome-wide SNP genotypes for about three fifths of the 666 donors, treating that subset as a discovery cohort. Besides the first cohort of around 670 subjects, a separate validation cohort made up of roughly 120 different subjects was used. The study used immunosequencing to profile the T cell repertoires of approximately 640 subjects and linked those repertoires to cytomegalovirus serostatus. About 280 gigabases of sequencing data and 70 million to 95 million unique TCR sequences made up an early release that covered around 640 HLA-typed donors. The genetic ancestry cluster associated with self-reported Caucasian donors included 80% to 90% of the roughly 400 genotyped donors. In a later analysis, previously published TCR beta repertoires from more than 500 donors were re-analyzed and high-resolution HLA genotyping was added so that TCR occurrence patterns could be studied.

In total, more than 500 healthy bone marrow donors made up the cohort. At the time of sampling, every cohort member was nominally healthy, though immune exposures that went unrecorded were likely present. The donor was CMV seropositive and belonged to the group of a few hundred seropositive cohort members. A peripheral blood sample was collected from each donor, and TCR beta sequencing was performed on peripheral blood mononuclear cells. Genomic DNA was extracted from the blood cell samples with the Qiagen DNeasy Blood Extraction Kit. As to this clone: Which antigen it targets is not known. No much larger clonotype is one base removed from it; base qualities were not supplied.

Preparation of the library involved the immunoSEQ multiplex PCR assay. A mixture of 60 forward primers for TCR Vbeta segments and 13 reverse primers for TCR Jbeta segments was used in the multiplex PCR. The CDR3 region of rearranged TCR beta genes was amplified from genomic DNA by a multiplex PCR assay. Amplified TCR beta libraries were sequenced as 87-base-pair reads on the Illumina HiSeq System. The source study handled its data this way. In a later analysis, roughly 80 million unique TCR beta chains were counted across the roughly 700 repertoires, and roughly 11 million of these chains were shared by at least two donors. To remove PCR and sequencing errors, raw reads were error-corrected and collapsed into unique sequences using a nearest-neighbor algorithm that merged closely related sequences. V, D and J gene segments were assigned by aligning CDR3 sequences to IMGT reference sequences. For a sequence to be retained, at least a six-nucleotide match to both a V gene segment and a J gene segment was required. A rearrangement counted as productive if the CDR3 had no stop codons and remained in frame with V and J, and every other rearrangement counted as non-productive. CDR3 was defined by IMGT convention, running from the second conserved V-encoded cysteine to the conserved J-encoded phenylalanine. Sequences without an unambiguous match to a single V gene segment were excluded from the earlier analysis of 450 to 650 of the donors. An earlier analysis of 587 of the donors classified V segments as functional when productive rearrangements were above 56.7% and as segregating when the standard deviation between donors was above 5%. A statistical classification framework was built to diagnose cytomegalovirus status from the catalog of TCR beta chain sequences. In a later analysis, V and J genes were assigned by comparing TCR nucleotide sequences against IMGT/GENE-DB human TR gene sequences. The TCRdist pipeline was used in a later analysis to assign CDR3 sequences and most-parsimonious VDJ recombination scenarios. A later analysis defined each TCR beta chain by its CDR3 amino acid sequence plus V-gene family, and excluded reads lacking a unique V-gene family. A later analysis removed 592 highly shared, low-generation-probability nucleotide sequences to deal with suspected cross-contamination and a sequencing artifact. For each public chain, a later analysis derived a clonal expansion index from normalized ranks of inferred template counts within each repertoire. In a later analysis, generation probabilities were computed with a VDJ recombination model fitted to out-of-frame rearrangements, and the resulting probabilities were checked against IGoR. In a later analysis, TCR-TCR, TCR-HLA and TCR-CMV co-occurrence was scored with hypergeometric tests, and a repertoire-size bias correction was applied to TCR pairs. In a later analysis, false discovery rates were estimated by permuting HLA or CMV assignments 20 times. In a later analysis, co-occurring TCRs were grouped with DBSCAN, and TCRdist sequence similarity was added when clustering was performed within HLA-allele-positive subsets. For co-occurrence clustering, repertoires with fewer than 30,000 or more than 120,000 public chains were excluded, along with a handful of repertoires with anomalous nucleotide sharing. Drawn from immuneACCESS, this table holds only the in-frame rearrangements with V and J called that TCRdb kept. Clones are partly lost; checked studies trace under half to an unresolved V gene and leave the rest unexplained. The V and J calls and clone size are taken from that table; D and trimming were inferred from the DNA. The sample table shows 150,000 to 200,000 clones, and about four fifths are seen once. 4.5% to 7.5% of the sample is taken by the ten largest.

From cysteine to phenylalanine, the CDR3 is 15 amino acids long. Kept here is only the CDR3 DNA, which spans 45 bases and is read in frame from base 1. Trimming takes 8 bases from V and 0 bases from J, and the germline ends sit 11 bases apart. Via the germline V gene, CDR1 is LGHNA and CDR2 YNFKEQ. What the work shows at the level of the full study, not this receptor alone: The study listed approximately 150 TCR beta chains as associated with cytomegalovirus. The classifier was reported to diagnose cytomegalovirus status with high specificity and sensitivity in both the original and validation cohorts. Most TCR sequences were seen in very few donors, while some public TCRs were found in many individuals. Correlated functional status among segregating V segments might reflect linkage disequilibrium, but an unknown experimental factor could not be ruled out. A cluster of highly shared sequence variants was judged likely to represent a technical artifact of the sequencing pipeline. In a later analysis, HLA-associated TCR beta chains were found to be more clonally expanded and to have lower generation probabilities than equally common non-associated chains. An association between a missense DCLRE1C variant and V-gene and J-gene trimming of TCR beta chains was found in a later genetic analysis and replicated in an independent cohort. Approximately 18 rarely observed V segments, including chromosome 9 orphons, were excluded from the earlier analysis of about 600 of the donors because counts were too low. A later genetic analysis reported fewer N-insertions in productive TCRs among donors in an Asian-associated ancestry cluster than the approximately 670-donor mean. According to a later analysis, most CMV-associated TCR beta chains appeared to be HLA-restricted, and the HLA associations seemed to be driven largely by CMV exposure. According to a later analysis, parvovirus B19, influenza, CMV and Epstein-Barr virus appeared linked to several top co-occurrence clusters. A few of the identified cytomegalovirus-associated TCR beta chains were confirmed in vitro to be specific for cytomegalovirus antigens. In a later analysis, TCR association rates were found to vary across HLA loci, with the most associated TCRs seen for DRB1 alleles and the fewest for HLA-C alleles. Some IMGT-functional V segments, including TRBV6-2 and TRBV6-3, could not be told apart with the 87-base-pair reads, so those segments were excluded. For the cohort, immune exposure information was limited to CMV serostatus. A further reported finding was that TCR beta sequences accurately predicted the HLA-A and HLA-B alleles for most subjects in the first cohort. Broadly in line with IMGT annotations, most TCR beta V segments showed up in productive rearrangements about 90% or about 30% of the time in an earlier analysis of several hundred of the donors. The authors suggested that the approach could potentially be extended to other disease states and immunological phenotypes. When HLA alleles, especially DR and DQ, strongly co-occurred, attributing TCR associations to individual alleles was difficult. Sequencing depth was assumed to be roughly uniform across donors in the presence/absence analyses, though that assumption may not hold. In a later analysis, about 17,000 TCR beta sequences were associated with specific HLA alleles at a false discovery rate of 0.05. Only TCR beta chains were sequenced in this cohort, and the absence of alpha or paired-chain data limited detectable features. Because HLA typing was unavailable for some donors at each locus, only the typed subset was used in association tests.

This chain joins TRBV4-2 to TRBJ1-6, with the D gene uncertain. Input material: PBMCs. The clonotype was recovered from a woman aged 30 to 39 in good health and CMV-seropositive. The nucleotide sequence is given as TGTGCCAGCGCACCACGGAGCTCCTATAATTCACCCCTCCACTTT. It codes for CASAPRSSYNSPLHF.